A selection of T cell receptor beta chains follows, all from one sample in a study of T cell responses to AZD1222 COVID-19 vaccine. Clones were sequenced by immunoSEQ multiplex PCR, and TCRdb holds only the in-frame ones, with some missing. In the table there are about 100,000 clones, approximately 86% of which are singletons. The sequencing used peripheral blood, collected on day 0 of AZD1222 vaccination. The source of these receptors is an adult in good health. CDR3s include the opening cysteine and the closing phenylalanine or tryptophan. A D gene is named only where the DNA matches it firmly. Expanded clones get a size class; other rows say once, few or many, or leave the size out.

CDR3: CASSIGMGFGQPQHF
DNA: TGTGCCAGTAGTATAGGTATGGGTTTCGGTCAGCCCCAGCATTTT
D: NA
J: TRBJ1-5
size: NA
V: TRBV19

CDR3: CAWSVQAAYEQYF
DNA: TGTGCCTGGAGTGTACAGGCAGCCTACGAGCAGTACTTC
D: NA
J: TRBJ2-7
size: NA
V: TRBV30

CDR3: CASSLGPGHSNQPQHF
DNA: TGCGCCAGCAGCTTGGGGCCAGGACATAGCAATCAGCCCCAGCATTTT
D: NA
J: TRBJ1-5
size: NA
V: TRBV5-1

CDR3: CASSPGTGVEQFF
DNA: TGTGCCAGCAGTCCCGGGACAGGGGTTGAGCAGTTCTTC
D: TRBD1
J: TRBJ2-1
size: NA
V: TRBV6-5

CDR3: CASSPPGTGTEKLFF
DNA: TGTGCCAGCTCACCACCCGGGACAGGGACCGAAAAACTGTTTTTT
D: TRBD1
J: TRBJ1-4
size: NA
V: TRBV18

CDR3: CASSPALDTEAFF
DNA: TGCGCCAGCAGCCCCGCCCTTGACACTGAAGCTTTCTTT
D: NA
J: TRBJ1-1
size: NA
V: TRBV5-1

CDR3: CASSQEGIPGELFF
DNA: TGCGCCAGCAGCCAAGAAGGGATCCCCGGGGAGCTGTTTTTT
D: NA
J: TRBJ2-2
size: NA
V: TRBV4-3

CDR3: CASSPTGRPWETQYF
DNA: TGTGCCAGCAGCCCTACAGGCCGACCATGGGAGACCCAGTACTTC
D: NA
J: TRBJ2-5
size: NA
V: TRBV27

CDR3: CASRTGGDTGELFF
DNA: TGTGCCAGCAGGACAGGGGGTGATACCGGGGAGCTGTTTTTT
D: TRBD1
J: TRBJ2-2
size: NA
V: TRBV2

CDR3: CASSLDGAAGNDNEQFF
DNA: TGTGCCAGCAGCTTAGATGGGGCTGCGGGTAACGACAATGAGCAGTTCTTC
D: NA
J: TRBJ2-1
size: NA
V: TRBV11-2

CDR3: CASSTQYQETQYF
DNA: TGCGCCAGCAGCACCCAGTACCAAGAGACCCAGTACTTC
D: NA
J: TRBJ2-5
size: NA
V: TRBV5-1

CDR3: CAWSQGSEQYF
DNA: TGTGCCTGGTCACAGGGTTCCGAGCAGTACTTC
D: NA
J: TRBJ2-7
size: NA
V: TRBV30

CDR3: CASSPWGQSDTQYF
DNA: TGTGCCAGTAGTCCCTGGGGCCAGTCAGATACGCAGTATTTT
D: NA
J: TRBJ2-3
size: once
V: TRBV19

CDR3: CATSDFGEMTPQHF
DNA: TGTGCCACCAGTGATTTCGGCGAGATGACGCCCCAGCATTTT
D: NA
J: TRBJ1-5
size: NA
V: TRBV24-1

CDR3: CASSPTYRRDTEAFF
DNA: TGTGCCAGTAGCCCCACGTACAGAAGGGACACTGAAGCCTTCTTT
D: NA
J: TRBJ1-1
size: NA
V: TRBV19

CDR3: CATSRDPGTSFGYTF
DNA: TGTGCCACCAGCAGAGACCCCGGGACATCCTTCGGCTACACCTTC
D: NA
J: TRBJ1-2
size: once
V: TRBV15

CDR3: CASSLGQGDRRPQHF
DNA: TGTGCCAGCAGCTTAGGACAGGGGGATCGGCGGCCCCAGCATTTT
D: TRBD1
J: TRBJ1-5
size: NA
V: TRBV11-2

CDR3: CASSQDVLSGGPPREQFF
DNA: TGTGCCAGCAGCCAAGACGTCCTTAGCGGGGGCCCTCCCCGCGAGCAGTTCTTC
D: TRBD2
J: TRBJ2-1
size: NA
V: TRBV3-1/TRBV3-2

CDR3: CASSRDKDRGGSPLHF
DNA: TGTGCCAGCTCAAGGGATAAGGACAGGGGAGGTTCACCCCTCCACTTT
D: TRBD1
J: TRBJ1-6
size: NA
V: TRBV18

CDR3: CASSPSTGANEKLFF
DNA: TGTGCCAGCTCACCAAGCACAGGGGCAAATGAAAAACTGTTTTTT
D: TRBD1
J: TRBJ1-4
size: once
V: TRBV18

CDR3: CASRDRTYGYTF
DNA: TGTGCCAGCAGGGACAGAACCTATGGCTACACCTTC
D: NA
J: TRBJ1-2
size: few
V: TRBV12-3/TRBV12-4

CDR3: CASSLTPSYNEQFF
DNA: TGTGCCAGCAGTTTAACTCCCTCCTACAATGAGCAGTTCTTC
D: NA
J: TRBJ2-1
size: once
V: TRBV28

CDR3: CASSMTTAGSTEAFF
DNA: TGTGCCAGTAGTATGACAACAGCCGGGAGCACTGAAGCTTTCTTT
D: NA
J: TRBJ1-1
size: NA
V: TRBV19

CDR3: CASSSGRNSYNEQFF
DNA: TGTGCCAGCAGCTCAGGCCGAAACTCCTACAATGAGCAGTTCTTC
D: NA
J: TRBJ2-1
size: NA
V: TRBV5-8

CDR3: CASSLRQSTGELFF
DNA: TGTGCCAGCAGCTTAAGGCAGAGCACCGGGGAGCTGTTTTTT
D: NA
J: TRBJ2-2
size: NA
V: TRBV11-3

CDR3: CASSGGTVNQPQHF
DNA: TGTGCCAGCAGTGGCGGGACAGTCAATCAGCCCCAGCATTTT
D: TRBD1
J: TRBJ1-5
size: NA
V: TRBV6-2/TRBV6-3

CDR3: CASSEPLKKRGGSNEQFF
DNA: TGTGCCAGCAGCGAACCCCTGAAAAAGCGGGGGGGGAGTAATGAGCAGTTCTTC
D: TRBD2
J: TRBJ2-1
size: NA
V: TRBV7-6

CDR3: CASSLAPFPYEQYF
DNA: TGTGCCAGCAGCTTAGCCCCCTTTCCCTACGAGCAGTACTTC
D: NA
J: TRBJ2-7
size: once
V: TRBV11-2

CDR3: CASSPYGLAEGYEQYF
DNA: TGTGCCAGCAGCCCTTACGGACTAGCGGAGGGCTACGAGCAGTACTTC
D: TRBD2
J: TRBJ2-7
size: NA
V: TRBV7-9

CDR3: CASSGLELPESNQPQHF
DNA: TGTGCCAGCAGTGGGCTGGAGCTCCCTGAGAGCAATCAGCCCCAGCATTTT
D: NA
J: TRBJ1-5
size: few
V: TRBV2

CDR3: CARSRQCPAKLETQYF
DNA: TGTGCCAGAAGCCGCCAGTGCCCGGCGAAGTTGGAGACCCAGTACTTC
D: NA
J: TRBJ2-5
size: NA
V: TRBV7-5

CDR3: CASSNPGTGGIIRTGELFF
DNA: TGTGCCAGCAGTAACCCGGGGACAGGGGGTATCATTCGTACCGGGGAGCTGTTTTTT
D: TRBD1
J: TRBJ2-2
size: NA
V: TRBV27

CDR3: CASSESDTQYF
DNA: TGCGCCAGCAGTGAGTCTGATACGCAGTATTTT
D: NA
J: TRBJ2-3
size: NA
V: TRBV10-2

CDR3: CASSTGRWDEKLFF
DNA: TGTGCCAGCAGTACAGGGAGGTGGGATGAAAAACTGTTTTTT
D: NA
J: TRBJ1-4
size: NA
V: TRBV27

CDR3: CASSPRTGGNTEAFF
DNA: TGTGCCAGCAGCCCCCGGACAGGCGGGAACACTGAAGCTTTCTTT
D: TRBD1
J: TRBJ1-1
size: NA
V: TRBV13

CDR3: CASSLTATGHGYTF
DNA: TGTGCCAGCAGCTTAACGGCCACAGGGCATGGCTACACCTTC
D: NA
J: TRBJ1-2
size: once
V: TRBV7-3

CDR3: CATRPNGQGPYEQYF
DNA: TGTGCCACCAGACCCAACGGACAGGGTCCCTACGAGCAGTACTTC
D: TRBD1
J: TRBJ2-7
size: NA
V: TRBV15

CDR3: CASSYVGAGYGYTF
DNA: TGTGCCAGCAGTTACGTCGGTGCGGGCTATGGCTACACCTTC
D: NA
J: TRBJ1-2
size: NA
V: TRBV6-2/TRBV6-3

CDR3: CAISGDSSSYEQYF
DNA: TGTGCCATCAGCGGTGACAGTAGCTCCTACGAGCAGTACTTC
D: NA
J: TRBJ2-7
size: NA
V: TRBV10-3

CDR3: CASQPREDEKLFF
DNA: TGTGCCAGCCAGCCCCGGGAGGACGAAAAACTGTTTTTT
D: NA
J: TRBJ1-4
size: NA
V: TRBV6-5

CDR3: CASSLPGQGVHEQYF
DNA: TGTGCCAGCTCCCTCCCCGGACAGGGTGTCCACGAGCAGTACTTC
D: TRBD1
J: TRBJ2-7
size: NA
V: TRBV18

CDR3: CASSAFDYGYTF
DNA: TGTGCCAGTAGTGCCTTCGACTATGGCTACACCTTC
D: NA
J: TRBJ1-2
size: NA
V: TRBV19

CDR3: CASWGTGTNYNEQFF
DNA: TGCGCCAGCTGGGGTACCGGGACAAACTACAATGAGCAGTTCTTC
D: NA
J: TRBJ2-1
size: NA
V: TRBV5-1

CDR3: CSVVRGDRRVTEAFF
DNA: TGCAGCGTTGTACGTGGGGACAGAAGGGTCACTGAAGCTTTCTTT
D: TRBD1
J: TRBJ1-1
size: NA
V: TRBV29-1

CDR3: CASSSLVAGSSYGYTF
DNA: TGTGCCAGCAGTTCCCTCGTCGCAGGTTCCTCCTATGGCTACACCTTC
D: NA
J: TRBJ1-2
size: NA
V: TRBV27